A selection of T cell receptor beta chains follows, all from one sample in a study of early T cells in non-severe SARS-CoV-2 infection. TCRdb recomputed calls from the 5' RACE reads with MiXCR, one row per CDR3 protein. The sample shows about 40,000 distinct CDR3 sequences, 4.7% of them seen only once. Sequencing was done on a sample of whole blood. All receptors come from an adult who was a healthcare worker with PCR-confirmed SARS-CoV-2 infection or an uninfected control (not recorded which). The CDR3 runs from the conserved cysteine through the conserved F or W. A D gene is named only where the DNA matches it firmly. Size is omitted from some rows. Given values are once, few, many or a class for expanded clones.

J gene: TRBJ2-1
D gene: .
V gene: TRBV18
clone size: .
CDR3 DNA: TGTGCCAGCTCACCTGGGGCGCTGAGCTCCTACAATGAGCAGTTCTTC
CDR3 protein: CASSPGALSSYNEQFF

J gene: TRBJ2-7
D gene: .
V gene: TRBV20-1
clone size: many
CDR3 DNA: TGCAGTGCTAGTTCATTTGAAGGACACCTTAGAAGTTACGAGCAGTACTTC
CDR3 protein: CSASSFEGHLRSYEQYF

J gene: TRBJ1-1
D gene: .
V gene: TRBV11-2
clone size: .
CDR3 DNA: TGTGCCAGCAGCGTAACTAGGGCTGAAGCTTTCTTT
CDR3 protein: CASSVTRAEAFF

J gene: TRBJ1-1
D gene: .
V gene: TRBV30
clone size: few
CDR3 DNA: TGTGCCTGGAGAAACCCCGACAGGTTTACCACTGAAGCTTTCTTT
CDR3 protein: CAWRNPDRFTTEAFF

J gene: TRBJ2-3
D gene: TRBD2
V gene: TRBV20-1
clone size: many
CDR3 DNA: TGCAGTGCTAGCCGAGCGGGGGGCCAATCAGATACGCAGTATTTT
CDR3 protein: CSASRAGGQSDTQYF

J gene: TRBJ1-2
D gene: .
V gene: TRBV5-4
clone size: many
CDR3 DNA: TGTGCCAGCAGCTTGGACCAACAAGGATATGGCTACACCTTC
CDR3 protein: CASSLDQQGYGYTF

J gene: TRBJ2-2
D gene: .
V gene: TRBV3-1
clone size: .
CDR3 DNA: TGTGCCAGCAGCCAAGATTGGACGTCCGGGGAGCTGTTTTTT
CDR3 protein: CASSQDWTSGELFF

J gene: TRBJ1-6
D gene: TRBD1
V gene: TRBV30
clone size: many
CDR3 DNA: TGTGCCTGGAGTACGGGACAGTTGCATTCACCCCTCCACTTT
CDR3 protein: CAWSTGQLHSPLHF

J gene: TRBJ2-2
D gene: .
V gene: TRBV7-6
clone size: many
CDR3 DNA: TGTGCCAGCAGCTTATCGACAGTTAACACCGGGGAGCTGTTTTTT
CDR3 protein: CASSLSTVNTGELFF

J gene: TRBJ2-2
D gene: .
V gene: TRBV6-6
clone size: many
CDR3 DNA: TGTGCCAGCAGTTTCTCCGGGGAGCTGTTTTTT
CDR3 protein: CASSFSGELFF

J gene: TRBJ2-6
D gene: .
V gene: TRBV7-2
clone size: .
CDR3 DNA: TGTGCCAGCAGCCCACAGGGATCTGGGGCCAACGTCCTGACTTTC
CDR3 protein: CASSPQGSGANVLTF

J gene: TRBJ2-5
D gene: TRBD2
V gene: TRBV20-1
clone size: many
CDR3 DNA: TGCAGTGCTAGTTGGTCGGGAGGATCAGAGACCCAGTACTTC
CDR3 protein: CSASWSGGSETQYF

J gene: TRBJ1-1
D gene: .
V gene: TRBV20-1
clone size: few
CDR3 DNA: TGCAGTGCTAGGGCGGGGAACACTGAAGCTTTCTTT
CDR3 protein: CSARAGNTEAFF

J gene: TRBJ2-2
D gene: .
V gene: TRBV10-1
clone size: many
CDR3 DNA: TGCGCCAGCACCAGCGGAACGAACACCGGGGAGCTGTTTTTT
CDR3 protein: CASTSGTNTGELFF

J gene: TRBJ1-1
D gene: .
V gene: TRBV7-6
clone size: many
CDR3 DNA: TGTGCCAGCAGCCCGGACACCCTGAAGGCTTTCTTT
CDR3 protein: CASSPDTLKAFF

J gene: TRBJ2-3
D gene: .
V gene: TRBV30
clone size: many
CDR3 DNA: TGTGCCTGGAGGGGTAACGGGGATACGCAGTATTTT
CDR3 protein: CAWRGNGDTQYF

J gene: TRBJ2-1
D gene: TRBD2
V gene: TRBV14
clone size: many
CDR3 DNA: TGTGCCAGCAGCCAAAGGACTAGGGGTGAGCAGTTCTTC
CDR3 protein: CASSQRTRGEQFF

J gene: TRBJ2-3
D gene: .
V gene: TRBV3-1
clone size: many
CDR3 DNA: TGTGCCAGCAGCCAAGACGCCTACACACATACGCAGTATTTT
CDR3 protein: CASSQDAYTHTQYF

J gene: TRBJ1-5
D gene: TRBD1
V gene: TRBV6-5
clone size: .
CDR3 DNA: TGTGCCAGCAGACTTGGGACAGGGGCGAGCAATCAGCCCCAGCATTTT
CDR3 protein: CASRLGTGASNQPQHF

J gene: TRBJ2-7
D gene: .
V gene: TRBV28
clone size: .
CDR3 DNA: TGTGCCAGCAGTTTTGGCGGGGCTAGTAATTCCTACGAGCAGTACTTC
CDR3 protein: CASSFGGASNSYEQYF

J gene: TRBJ1-5
D gene: TRBD1
V gene: TRBV20-1
clone size: many
CDR3 DNA: TGCAGTGCTAGAGGACAGGGTGGCAATCAGCCCCAGCATTTT
CDR3 protein: CSARGQGGNQPQHF

J gene: TRBJ2-3
D gene: .
V gene: TRBV5-1
clone size: many
CDR3 DNA: TGCGCCAGCAGCTTGGCCCAGAGGTTTGAAAAGTATTTT
CDR3 protein: CASSLAQRFEKYF

J gene: TRBJ2-5
D gene: TRBD2
V gene: TRBV6-2/TRBV6-3
clone size: few
CDR3 DNA: TGTGCCAGCAGAGACAGCGGGGGCCAAGAGACCCAGTACTTC
CDR3 protein: CASRDSGGQETQYF

J gene: TRBJ1-4
D gene: .
V gene: TRBV7-9
clone size: many
CDR3 DNA: TGTGCCAGCAGCTTCGGTGCAACTAATGAAAAACTGTTTTTT
CDR3 protein: CASSFGATNEKLFF

J gene: TRBJ2-3
D gene: TRBD2
V gene: TRBV5-6
clone size: few
CDR3 DNA: TGTGCCAGCAGCTTGTTCCGGGAGGACACAGATACGCAGTATTTT
CDR3 protein: CASSLFREDTDTQYF

J gene: TRBJ2-7
D gene: TRBD1
V gene: TRBV7-2
clone size: .
CDR3 DNA: TGTGCCAGCAGCGCGCGGACAGGAACATCCTACGAGCAGTACTTC
CDR3 protein: CASSARTGTSYEQYF

J gene: TRBJ2-6
D gene: .
V gene: TRBV7-9
clone size: many
CDR3 DNA: TGTGCCAGCAGCTCGGTTGTTTTTGGATCTGGGGCCAACGTCCTGACTTTC
CDR3 protein: CASSSVVFGSGANVLTF

J gene: TRBJ2-1
D gene: TRBD2
V gene: TRBV4-3
clone size: many
CDR3 DNA: TGCGCCAGCAGCCAAGGAGCTAGCGGGGGGGCTCACAATGAGCAGTTCTTC
CDR3 protein: CASSQGASGGAHNEQFF

J gene: TRBJ1-6
D gene: TRBD1
V gene: TRBV20-1
clone size: .
CDR3 DNA: TGCAGTGCTCGACAGGGGGCTTCTAATTCACCCCTCCACTTT
CDR3 protein: CSARQGASNSPLHF

J gene: TRBJ1-1
D gene: .
V gene: TRBV7-2
clone size: .
CDR3 DNA: TGTGCCAGCAGCGTTACACGGCCGGTGAACACTGAAGCTTTCTTT
CDR3 protein: CASSVTRPVNTEAFF

J gene: TRBJ1-4
D gene: .
V gene: TRBV5-1
clone size: many
CDR3 DNA: TGCGCCAGCAGTTCTCGGACGGGAGCAACTAATGAAAAACTGTTTTTT
CDR3 protein: CASSSRTGATNEKLFF

J gene: TRBJ2-2
D gene: .
V gene: TRBV11-3
clone size: .
CDR3 DNA: TGTGCCAGCAGCTTAGCGGGAATCTCCACCGGGGAGCTGTTTTTT
CDR3 protein: CASSLAGISTGELFF

J gene: TRBJ1-3
D gene: TRBD1
V gene: TRBV18
clone size: many
CDR3 DNA: TGTGCCAGCTCACGCGGGACAGGGACTGGAAACACCATATATTTT
CDR3 protein: CASSRGTGTGNTIYF

J gene: TRBJ1-1
D gene: .
V gene: TRBV2
clone size: many
CDR3 DNA: TGTGCCAGCAGTGAACCACGTATTGAGAACACTGAAGCTTTCTTT
CDR3 protein: CASSEPRIENTEAFF

J gene: TRBJ2-1
D gene: TRBD1
V gene: TRBV11-2
clone size: few
CDR3 DNA: TGTGCCAGCAGCCAGCGACAGGGAGCCTACAATGAGCAGTTCTTC
CDR3 protein: CASSQRQGAYNEQFF

J gene: TRBJ2-5
D gene: .
V gene: TRBV18
clone size: many
CDR3 DNA: TGTGCCAGCTCACCGAGGTCAGACCAAGAGACCCAGTACTTC
CDR3 protein: CASSPRSDQETQYF

J gene: TRBJ1-5
D gene: TRBD1
V gene: TRBV6-6
clone size: many
CDR3 DNA: TGTGCCAGCAGTCCAACCGGGACAGGGCCCCAGCCCCAGCATTTT
CDR3 protein: CASSPTGTGPQPQHF

J gene: TRBJ2-4
D gene: .
V gene: TRBV6-5
clone size: many
CDR3 DNA: TGTGCCAGCAGCGACGGACGGAGACTAGCCAAAAACATTCAGTACTTC
CDR3 protein: CASSDGRRLAKNIQYF

J gene: TRBJ2-6
D gene: .
V gene: TRBV6-5
clone size: few
CDR3 DNA: TGTGCCAGCAGGGAACAGCGGGCTGGGGCCAACGTCCTGACTTTC
CDR3 protein: CASREQRAGANVLTF

J gene: TRBJ2-1
D gene: .
V gene: TRBV11-2
clone size: few
CDR3 DNA: TGTGCCAGCAGCTCCCTACACGGATACAATGAGCAGTTCTTC
CDR3 protein: CASSSLHGYNEQFF

J gene: TRBJ2-5
D gene: TRBD2
V gene: TRBV12-3/TRBV12-4
clone size: .
CDR3 DNA: TGTGCCAGCAGTCAGGGCGGGGGCCAAGAGACCCAGTACTTC
CDR3 protein: CASSQGGGQETQYF

J gene: TRBJ1-6
D gene: .
V gene: TRBV12-3/TRBV12-4
clone size: medium-sized
CDR3 DNA: TGTGCCAGTGCCTCCCCCACAACAGGGCCTCGATCACCCCTCCACTTT
CDR3 protein: CASASPTTGPRSPLHF

J gene: TRBJ1-2
D gene: .
V gene: TRBV3-1
clone size: few
CDR3 DNA: TGTGCCAGCAGCAACTCAGATACACTACCCCTCCATGGCTACACCTTC
CDR3 protein: CASSNSDTLPLHGYTF

J gene: TRBJ2-2
D gene: TRBD2
V gene: TRBV20-1
clone size: many
CDR3 DNA: TGCAGTGCTCCTCTCGCTAGCGGGATTACCGGGGAGCTGTTTTTT
CDR3 protein: CSAPLASGITGELFF

J gene: TRBJ1-6
D gene: .
V gene: TRBV10-2
clone size: .
CDR3 DNA: TGCGCCAGCAGTGTGGAGGGTCCTCCAAAGGGTTCACCCCTCCACTTT
CDR3 protein: CASSVEGPPKGSPLHF

J gene: TRBJ2-1
D gene: .
V gene: TRBV6-1
clone size: .
CDR3 DNA: TGTGCCAGCAGTAACAATTACAATGAGCAGTTCTTC
CDR3 protein: CASSNNYNEQFF

J gene: TRBJ2-3
D gene: TRBD2
V gene: TRBV5-1
clone size: many
CDR3 DNA: TGCGCCAGCAGCACAACAGCGGGATTAAGCACAGATACGCAGTATTTT
CDR3 protein: CASSTTAGLSTDTQYF

J gene: TRBJ2-5
D gene: .
V gene: TRBV4-1
clone size: .
CDR3 DNA: TGCGCCAGCAGCCAATCTCTCCTAGAGACCCAGTACTTC
CDR3 protein: CASSQSLLETQYF

J gene: TRBJ2-5
D gene: .
V gene: TRBV4-3
clone size: .
CDR3 DNA: TGCGCCAGCAGCGAAGGGAACGATCTAGGCGAGACCCAGTACTTC
CDR3 protein: CASSEGNDLGETQYF

J gene: TRBJ2-5
D gene: TRBD1
V gene: TRBV5-8
clone size: .
CDR3 DNA: TGTGCCAGCAGCTGGGGACAGACCGACCAAGAGACCCAGTACTTC
CDR3 protein: CASSWGQTDQETQYF

J gene: TRBJ2-7
D gene: TRBD1
V gene: TRBV6-5
clone size: many
CDR3 DNA: TGTGCCAGCAGTTACTCCGGGACAGCCTACGAGCAGTACTTC
CDR3 protein: CASSYSGTAYEQYF

J gene: TRBJ1-1
D gene: .
V gene: TRBV5-1
clone size: few
CDR3 DNA: TGCGCCAGCAGCTTGGCGGCCATTTCGAACACTGAAGCTTTCTTT
CDR3 protein: CASSLAAISNTEAFF

J gene: TRBJ2-7
D gene: .
V gene: TRBV4-1
clone size: few
CDR3 DNA: TGCGCCAGCAGCCAAGACAGGGGTGATTCCGAGCAGTACTTC
CDR3 protein: CASSQDRGDSEQYF